The sequence of this TCR beta chain was determined in a study of T cell changes during pregnancy in multiple sclerosis. This table comes from immunoSEQ multiplex PCR, and its TCRdb copy is limited to in-frame clones, with some not included. The sample lists over 75,000 clones, almost 95% seen once, with about 2.7% in the top ten. The CDR3 runs 14 residues. Trimming removed 5 bases from V and 3 bases from J, with 14 bases in between. Per germline, CDR1 SGHVS and CDR2 FQNEAQ. This chain joins TRBV7-8 and TRBJ2-7; tentatively, D is TRBD2 (6 bases). The TCR was taken from a female donor with multiple sclerosis, enrolled in a pregnancy study. The specimen comprised peripheral blood, sampled in the first trimester of pregnancy. The DNA of the CDR3 is TGTGCCAGCAGCACCCGCCGCGGGGTCTACGAGCAGTACTTC. Translation gives CASSTRRGVYEQYF.